The T cell receptor beta chain under discussion was sequenced for a study of T cell responses to AZD1222 COVID-19 vaccine (dated by TCRdb to the early 2020s). A note on the overall study: TCR sequencing covered some 250 trial participants: 200 to 210 given two doses of AZD1222 and 26 given two doses of MenACWY control vaccine. Trial participants were enrolled by age into subgroups of 18-55, 56-69 and 70-plus years, and about 150, 27 and 61 TCR-sequenced participants, respectively, were included in these subgroups. General findings and caveats noted by the study authors: Conclusions about previously exposed vaccinees are limited because only 5 or 6 AZD1222 recipients were SARS-CoV-2 seropositive at baseline. Epitopes outside the regions mutated in the B.1.351 and B.1.1.7 variants were reportedly recognized by nearly half of the unique spike-specific TCRs. In the small 56-69-year group, the increase in depth fell short of significance, most likely because of low power. Most participants were white British and females outnumbered males, and the authors suggested that clonal diversity may have been underestimated. No day 14 peak-response samples were available, so repertoires were characterized only after the peak T cell response. Vaccine-associated CD4 TCRs spanned the whole spike protein, with dominant responses in regions 160-218 and 743-854. After two AZD1222 doses, spike-specific TCR breadth and depth were significantly higher than at day 0 and than in MenACWY recipients.

Details on this clone: This receptor's antigen is unknown. Base qualities are not at hand, and no much larger clone is one base apart.

Looking up the germline V gene (reference sequence) yields CDR1 SGHKS and CDR2 YYEKEE. The CDR3 runs 15 amino acids, cysteine and phenylalanine included. The kept DNA is CDR3 alone, 45 bases in frame from the first base. Trimming takes 4 bases from V and 0 bases from J, and the germline ends sit 13 bases apart. The CDR3 regions of human TCRbeta chains were analyzed by immunosequencing. In the original analysis: TCRs in the repertoires were matched against a reference library of SARS-CoV-2-specific TCRs that had been generated with the MIRA antigen-specificity platform. Breadth was defined as the fraction of unique TCRs that were SARS-CoV-2-associated. Depth was defined as the fraction of total T cells that were SARS-CoV-2-associated. Using the MIRA data, each spike-specific TCR was mapped to the spike region that the TCR reacts to and placed in a CD4 or CD8 class. Log10-transformed breadth and depth values were compared by one-way ANOVA with Sidak's multiple comparisons tests. Entries here come from immuneACCESS through TCRdb and include only in-frame sequences with V and J called. Some clones fail to appear in such tables; in the studies checked, an unresolved V gene covers under half of the shortfall, and the cause of the remainder is unknown. The DNA gave D and trimming, while V, J and clone size come from that table. This sample has about 180,000 clones in its table, and 88% of those were observed once. Roughly 25% of the sample is held by the ten biggest clonotypes.

The time point label, as the study defines it: about 28 days (+/-7) after the second vaccine dose. AZD1222 recipients given second doses at about 4 weeks or at about 12 weeks were pooled, since spike-specific TCR depth and breadth were not found to differ between the two schedules. The vaccinee samples were drawn from two UK trials, COV001 and COV002, one of which was a single-blind randomized controlled phase 2/3 trial testing AZD1222 (ChAdOx1 nCoV-19) in healthy adults. For TCRbeta chain sequencing, PBMC samples from trial participants were taken at day 0 and at day 28 after the second dose. The clonotype was recovered from an adult who received the AZD1222 COVID-19 vaccine. Sequenced here: peripheral blood, sampled 28 days after the second AZD1222 dose. Rearrangement joined TRBV5-5 to TRBJ1-1; TRBD1 is a possible D gene, resting on 6 matching bases. Here is the DNA: TGTGCCAGCAGCGTGGGACACGGTCTGAACACTGAAGCTTTCTTT. Translation gives CASSVGHGLNTEAFF.